These 9 T cell receptor beta chains share one sample of origin, sequenced in a study of Graves' ophthalmopathy and Graves' hyperthyroidism. CDR3 regions of TCR beta were amplified from RNA transcripts. RT-PCR with HTBI primers came first, then second-round multiplex PCR. TCRdb re-analysed the multiplex PCR reads in MiXCR, keeping a single row per CDR3 protein. In the table there are 200,000 to 300,000 distinct CDR3 sequences, about 47% of which are singletons. The sequenced sample was peripheral blood. These receptors originate from an adult man with Graves' ophthalmopathy.

The J gene is TRBJ2-6, the V gene TRBV9, with D unclear. In germline, CDR1 is SGDLS, CDR2 YYNGEE. This CDR3 spans 15 amino acids. V lost 0 bases and J lost 3, with 7 bases in between. In DNA, the CDR3 is TGTGCCAGCAGCGTAGAAGCGCTTGGGGCCAACGTCCTGACTTTC. Encoded protein: CASSVEALGANVLTF.

A remark on this clonotype: As the CDR3 is not closed by the conserved phenylalanine or tryptophan, this likely results from a read error. It is unclear where the CDR3 begins or ends on the DNA, so no DNA is shown, and the CDR3 is as TCRdb lists it. The chain couples TRBV7-6 to TRBJ1-6. Germline CDR1 reads SGHVS; CDR2 reads FNYEAQ. The CDR3 comprises 9 residues, both ends counted. This chain's CDR3 is CASSLGVDG.

This chain uses TRBV15 with TRBJ1-2; no clear D. CDR1 is LNHNV, CDR2 YYDKDF, per germline (reference sequence). Trimming pared 1 base from V and 5 bases from J, leaving 14 bases between. CDR3 length: 15 amino acids. CDR3 region: CATSRVLATLYGYTF. Here the CDR3 DNA reads TGTGCCACCAGCAGAGTGTTGGCCACCCTATATGGCTACACCTTC.

The CDR3, as DNA: TGTGCCAGTAGTCCCCAGACTAGTGCCGGGGAGCTGTTTTTT. As protein: CASSPQTSAGELFF. The chain links TRBV19 to TRBJ2-2, with D maybe TRBD2 (6 bases). The germline V and J ends were trimmed by 5 bases and 6 bases, with 13 bases remaining between them. Germline V gene sequence: CDR1 LNHDA, CDR2 SQIVND (reference sequence). CDR3 length equals 14 residues.

This clonotype was observed many times. The junction departs from the called germline gene at one end, perhaps through a read error. The chain uses TRBV5-1 and TRBJ2-7; either TRBD1 or TRBD2 may supply D (5 bases each). Germline V gene sequence: CDR1 SGHRS, CDR2 YFSETQ. This CDR3 contains 13 residues. Here the CDR3 DNA reads TGTGCCAGCAGCTTAGCAGAGGGGTACGAGCAGTACTTC. It is translated as CASSLAEGYEQYF.

This rearrangement joins TRBV4-1 to TRBJ2-5; D call uncertain. Between the trimmed V and J ends, which lost 3 bases and 4 bases, there was a span of 9 bases. From germline, CDR1 is MGHRA and CDR2 YSYEKL. This CDR3 comprises 13 residues. The CDR3 protein is CASSQNSRETQYF. DNA for the CDR3: TGCGCCAGCAGCCAGAATTCCCGAGAGACCCAGTACTTC.

Points on this clonotype: One end of the junction is discordant with germline, which a read error may explain. The genes are TRBV20-1 and TRBJ1-1; D is ambiguous. Looked up from germline, CDR1 is DFQATT and CDR2 is SNEGSKA (reference sequence). CDR3 size: 13 residues. CDR3 sequence: CSARDGRNTKAFF. The CDR3 DNA is TGCAGTGCTAGAGATGGACGGAACACTAAAGCTTTCTTT.

The chain employs TRBV7-6 and TRBJ2-6; 10 nucleotides agree with TRBD1. Germline CDR1 is SGHVS and CDR2 is FNYEAQ. V shed 2 bases, J shed 0 bases, and the junction held 10 bases outside the gene matches. The CDR3 loop spans 20 amino acids. CDR3 loop: CASSLNGRDRGSSGANVLTF. CDR3 nucleotides: TGTGCCAGCAGCTTAAATGGGAGGGACAGGGGTTCCTCTGGGGCCAACGTCCTGACTTTC.

V and J are TRBV4-2 and TRBJ2-5, with 10 bases fitting TRBD1. With V trimmed by 0 bases and J by 5 bases, 6 bases remained unmatched. Germline V lookup: CDR1 LGHNA, CDR2 YNFKEQ. CDR3 size: 16 residues. The CDR3 loop reads CASSQDGTGDWETQYF. The DNA for the CDR3 is TGTGCCAGCAGCCAAGATGGGACAGGGGACTGGGAGACCCAGTACTTC.